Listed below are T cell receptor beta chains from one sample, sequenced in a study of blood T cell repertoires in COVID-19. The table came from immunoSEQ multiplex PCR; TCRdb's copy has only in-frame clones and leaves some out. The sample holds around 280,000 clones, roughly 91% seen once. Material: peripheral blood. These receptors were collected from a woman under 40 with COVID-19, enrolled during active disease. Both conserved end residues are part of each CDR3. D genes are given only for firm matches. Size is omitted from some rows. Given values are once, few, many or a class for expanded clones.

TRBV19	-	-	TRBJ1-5	TGTGCCAGTAGTACCCCCTATAGCAATCAGCCCCAGCATTTT	CASSTPYSNQPQHF
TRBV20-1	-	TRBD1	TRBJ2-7	TGCAGTGCTAGTACCGCGCCCGGGACAGGGCTGGGCGAGCAGTACTTC	CSASTAPGTGLGEQYF
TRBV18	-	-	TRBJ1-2	TGTGCCAGCTCACCACTAGGAGGAGGTGGCTACACCTTC	CASSPLGGGGYTF
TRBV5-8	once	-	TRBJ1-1	TGTGCCAGCAGCTTGAGAGTCACTGAAGCTTTCTTT	CASSLRVTEAFF
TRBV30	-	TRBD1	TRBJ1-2	TGTGCCTGGGAACACTCCAACAGGGGACACTCTGGCGGCTACACCTTC	CAWEHSNRGHSGGYTF
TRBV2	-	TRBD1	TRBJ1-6	TGTGCCACTACGAGACAGGGAATAACCCTCCACTTT	CATTRQGITLHF
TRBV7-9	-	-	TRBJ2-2	TGTGCCAGCAGCTCCGACACCGGGGAGCTGTTTTTT	CASSSDTGELFF
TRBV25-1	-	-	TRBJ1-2	TGTGCCAGCACCCAGGGTCGCGCATTCAACTTC	CASTQGRAFNF
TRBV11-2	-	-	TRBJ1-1	TGTGCCAGCAGCTTAGATCTTTCAACAGGAAGGCTACTTTTTGAAGCTTTCTTT	CASSLDLSTGRLLFEAFF
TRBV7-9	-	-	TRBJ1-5	TGTGCCAGCAGCTCGGTGCACGGCAATCAGCCCCAGCATTTT	CASSSVHGNQPQHF
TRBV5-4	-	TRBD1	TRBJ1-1	TGTGCCAGCAGCTTGGGTCCCGGGACAGAGAACACTGAAGCTTTCTTT	CASSLGPGTENTEAFF
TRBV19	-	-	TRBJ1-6	TGTGCCAGTAGTACCTCCCGCCCCCACAGCTATAAACGTTCACCCCTCCACTTT	CASSTSRPHSYKRSPLHF
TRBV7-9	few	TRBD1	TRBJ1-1	TGTGCCAGCAGCTTGCCCGGGACAGGGAACACTGAAGCTTTCTTT	CASSLPGTGNTEAFF
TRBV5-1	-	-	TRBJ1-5	TGCGCCAGCAGCGTCACAGTTTCTTCCCAGCCCCAGCATTTT	CASSVTVSSQPQHF
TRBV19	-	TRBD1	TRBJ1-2	TGTGCCAGTAGGCATCAGGGGGAAGCTAACTATGGCTACACCTTC	CASRHQGEANYGYTF
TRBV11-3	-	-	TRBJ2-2	TGTGCCAGCAGCTTAGTTTTCGGGGGCACCGGGGAGCTGTTTTTT	CASSLVFGGTGELFF
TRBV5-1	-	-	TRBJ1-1	TGCGCCAGCAGGACAGGGAACACTGAAGCTTTCTTT	CASRTGNTEAFF